This TCR beta chain was sequenced during a study of cytomegalovirus exposure and HLA in healthy donors. Germline-derived CDR1 and CDR2 are LNHDA and SQIVND (reference sequence). V was pared by 9 bases and J by 2 bases, with 13 bases of the junction left unmatched. The CDR3 is 17 amino acids. Primers included in the PCR were 60 Vbeta and 13 Jbeta primers. How the authors handled the data: Per a later analysis, the number of unique TCR beta chains was around 80 million, of which roughly 10 million were shared. The method was immunoSEQ multiplex PCR; TCRdb's version includes in-frame clones alone and lacks a portion of them. D and trimming were read from the DNA, whereas the V and J calls and clone size are those reported in that table. The sample shows 100,000 or so clones, around 85% of them seen only once.

This sequence joins TRBV19 and TRBJ2-6; TRBD1 aligns across 7 bases. Sequencing was done on a sample of PBMCs. The receptor's source is a young man in good health and CMV-seronegative. CDR3 nucleotide sequence: TGTGCCAGCCTTTCACACGGGACAGCTGCTGGGGCCAACGTCCTGACTTTC. Translating it yields CASLSHGTAAGANVLTF. The full variable domain, with the rest looked up from reference TRBV19 and TRBJ2-6, is DGGITQSPKYLFRKEGQNVTLSCEQNLNHDAMYWYRQDPGQGLRLIYYSQIVNDFQKGDIAEGYSVSREKKESFPLTVTSAQKNPTAFYLCASLSHGTAAGANVLTFGAGSRLTVL.